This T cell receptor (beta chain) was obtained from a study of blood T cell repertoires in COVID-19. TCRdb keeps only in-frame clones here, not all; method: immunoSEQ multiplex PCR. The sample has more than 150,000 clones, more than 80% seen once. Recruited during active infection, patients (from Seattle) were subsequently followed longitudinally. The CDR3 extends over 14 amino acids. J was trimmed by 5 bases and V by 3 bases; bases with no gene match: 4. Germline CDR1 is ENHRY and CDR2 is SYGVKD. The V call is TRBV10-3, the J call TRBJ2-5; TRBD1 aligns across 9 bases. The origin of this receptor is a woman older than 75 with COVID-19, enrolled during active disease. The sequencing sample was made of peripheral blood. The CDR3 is CAISDLTGGETQYF. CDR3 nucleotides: TGTGCCATCAGTGACTTGACAGGGGGGGAGACCCAGTACTTC.